One and the same sample provided the 8 T cell receptor beta chains below, sequenced in a study of blood T cell repertoires in COVID-19. Sequencing used immunoSEQ multiplex PCR; TCRdb keeps in-frame clones, though not all of them. In the table there are some 300,000 clones, more than 80% of which are singletons. Sequencing used peripheral blood. The source of these receptors is a woman aged 45-59 years with COVID-19, enrolled during active disease.

The genes are TRBV5-1 and TRBJ2-4; TRBD1 matches at 8 bases. The germline CDR1 and CDR2 sequences are SGHRS and YFSETQ. The CDR3 extends over 13 amino acids. V was clipped by 4 bases and J by 7 bases; unmatched bases: 4. This CDR3 is CASSRDRTNIQYF. The DNA of the CDR3 is TGCGCCAGCAGCCGGGACAGGACGAACATTCAGTACTTC. Looking up the rest from reference TRBV5-1 and TRBJ2-4 gives the full variable domain: KAGVTQTPRYLIKTRGQQVTLSCSPISGHRSVSWYQQTPGQGLQFLFEYFSETQRNKGNFPGRFSGRQFSNSRSEMNVSTLELGDSALYLCASSRDRTNIQYFGAGTRLSVL.

V and J are TRBV19 and TRBJ2-7; D is perhaps TRBD1 (5 bases). The CDR3 runs 13 residues. Germline V gives CDR1 LNHDA, CDR2 SQIVND (reference sequence). V lost 6 bases, J lost 2 bases, and 11 bases lay in between. The CDR3 coding sequence is TGTGCCAGTAGCCAGGGAACAGCCTACGAGCAGTACTTC. This sequence encodes CASSQGTAYEQYF.

The V gene is TRBV10-2, the J gene TRBJ2-3; TRBD2 aligns across 11 bases. Germline CDR1 WSHSY, CDR2 SAAADI. The CDR3 runs to 13 residues. V was clipped by 7 bases and J by 5 bases; unmatched bases: 2. This CDR3 reads CASKLAGVDTQYF. In DNA form, the CDR3 reads TGCGCCAGCAAACTAGCGGGAGTAGATACGCAGTATTTT.

This chain uses TRBV5-1 with TRBJ2-1; 8 bases align to TRBD1. The length of the CDR3 is 15 residues. The V gene's germline CDR1 is SGHRS and CDR2 YFSETQ. Germline trimming cut 3 bases from V and 7 bases from J; bases unmatched to any gene: 9. The DNA of the CDR3 is TGCGCCAGCAGCTATGGTGGAAGGGACAGGAATGAGCAGTTCTTC. Protein sequence: CASSYGGRDRNEQFF. Looking up the rest from reference TRBV5-1 and TRBJ2-1 gives the full variable domain: KAGVTQTPRYLIKTRGQQVTLSCSPISGHRSVSWYQQTPGQGLQFLFEYFSETQRNKGNFPGRFSGRQFSNSRSEMNVSTLELGDSALYLCASSYGGRDRNEQFFGPGTRLTVL.

The V and J genes are TRBV9 and TRBJ2-7; D gene uncertain. The germline gives CDR1 SGDLS, CDR2 YYNGEE. V was cut by 0 bases and J by 0 bases, with 10 bases left in between. CDR3 length equals 15 residues. CDR3 amino acids: CASSVADSSSYEQYF. Written as DNA, the CDR3 is TGTGCCAGCAGCGTAGCTGACTCGAGCTCCTACGAGCAGTACTTC. The variable domain in full, with the rest retrieved from reference TRBV9 and TRBJ2-7, is DSGVTQTPKHLITATGQRVTLRCSPRSGDLSVYWYQQSLDQGLQFLIQYYNGEERAKGNILERFSAQQFPDLHSELNLSSLELGDSALYFCASSVADSSSYEQYFGPGTRLTVT.

The rearrangement joins TRBV2 to TRBJ2-7; 9 bases line up with TRBD2. V shed 6 bases, J shed 6 bases, and the junction held 18 bases outside the gene matches. Per the germline V gene, CDR1 is SNHLY and CDR2 is FYNNEI. The CDR3 extends over 17 amino acids. CDR3 coding DNA: TGTGCCAGCAGGGGGGGCACAGCGGGAGGTCCAAGGAGCGAGCAGTACTTC. Translation: CASRGGTAGGPRSEQYF.

The chain is built from TRBV19 and TRBJ1-6, with TRBD1 as a possible D gene (6 bases). The CDR3 covers 15 residues. CDR1 is LNHDA, CDR2 SQIVND, per germline (reference sequence). Trimming removed 8 bases from V and 6 bases from J, with 17 bases in between. The DNA of the CDR3 is TGTGCCAGTTCCGGTCCACAGGGTTTTAATTCACCCCTCCACTTT. Its protein product is CASSGPQGFNSPLHF.

This chain connects TRBV19 to TRBJ2-1, with TRBD2 matching over 8 bases. Germline loops: CDR1 LNHDA, CDR2 SQIVND (reference sequence). The CDR3 is 14 amino acids. J was trimmed by 4 bases and V by 5 bases; bases with no gene match: 4. In nucleotides, the CDR3 is TGTGCCAGTAGTGGGTTAGCGGGGTACAATGAGCAGTTCTTC. It is translated as CASSGLAGYNEQFF.